This T cell receptor (beta chain) was captured in a study of control samples from healthy donors and cancer patients. Some clones are missing from TCRdb's copy, which holds only in-frame ones; the method was immunoSEQ multiplex PCR. The sample records about 170,000 clones, approximately 91% being singletons. Trimming pared 2 bases from V and 1 base from J, leaving 8 bases between. The CDR3 is 14 amino acids. CDR1 is ENHRY, CDR2 SYGVKD, per germline. Specimen: blood. The receptor comes from a middle-aged woman in good health. The rearrangement joins TRBV10-3 to TRBJ1-1; D remains unclear. The chain's CDR3 is CAISEEAGNTEAFF. The CDR3 DNA reads TGTGCCATCAGTGAGGAGGCAGGGAACACTGAAGCTTTCTTT.